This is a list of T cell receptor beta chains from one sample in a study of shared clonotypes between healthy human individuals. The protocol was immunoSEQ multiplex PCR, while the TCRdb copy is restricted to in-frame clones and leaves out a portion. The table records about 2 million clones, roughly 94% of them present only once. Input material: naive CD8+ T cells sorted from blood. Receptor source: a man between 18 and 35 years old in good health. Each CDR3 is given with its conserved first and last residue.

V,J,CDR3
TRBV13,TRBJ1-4,CASSERGGDEKLFF
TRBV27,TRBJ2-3,CASSPLSLTTDTQYF
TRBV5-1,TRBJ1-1,CASSLEVPGNDEAFF
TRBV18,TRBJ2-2,CASSQPSGTGELFF
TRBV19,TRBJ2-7,CASSMWDGLYEQYF
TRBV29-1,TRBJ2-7,CSVEVAGTAYEQYF
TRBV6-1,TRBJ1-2,CATPWGIGYGYTF
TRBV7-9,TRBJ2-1,CASSLEWTSFNEQFF
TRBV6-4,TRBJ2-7,CASSDLSGKRSYEQYF
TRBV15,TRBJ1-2,CATSRVRGATNGYTF
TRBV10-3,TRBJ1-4,CAISEPGTGFEKLFF
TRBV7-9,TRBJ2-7,CASSPQASWEQYF
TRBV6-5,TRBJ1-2,CASSQTAWDYGYTF
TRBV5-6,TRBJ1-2,CASRLEGAVDGYTF
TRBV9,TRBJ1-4,CASSPSGVGEKLFF
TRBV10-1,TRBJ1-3,CASSGGTPDSGNTIYF
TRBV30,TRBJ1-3,CAWTGGQGPGNTIYF
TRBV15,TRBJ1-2,CATSRDQSTGIIYGYTF
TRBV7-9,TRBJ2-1,CASSPPGGLNEQFF
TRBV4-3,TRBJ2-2,CASSQVSGNTGELFF
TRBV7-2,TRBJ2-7,CASSLDPEGNYEQYF
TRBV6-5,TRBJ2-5,CATYGGSQETQYF
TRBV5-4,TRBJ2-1,CASCTLGGDNHNEQFF
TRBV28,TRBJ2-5,CASSPGLAGNQETQYF
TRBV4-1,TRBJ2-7,CASSQAPGPTYEQYF
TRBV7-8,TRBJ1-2,CASSLESAYGYTF
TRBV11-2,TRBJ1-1,CASSHNSGEAFF
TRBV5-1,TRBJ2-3,CASSPGLAVLTDTQYF
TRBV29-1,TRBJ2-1,CSVLGLAGNYEQFF
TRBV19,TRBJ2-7,CASSPGLDYEQYF
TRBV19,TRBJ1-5,CASSFNLGATPQHF
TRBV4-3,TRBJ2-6,CASSQDLTGAGANVLTF